The 28 T cell receptor beta chains below all came from one sample that was sequenced in a study of cytomegalovirus exposure and HLA in healthy donors. Clones were sequenced by immunoSEQ multiplex PCR, and TCRdb holds only the in-frame ones, with some missing. The table records approximately 170,000 clones, over 80% of them present only once. Specimen: PBMCs. All receptors come from a man aged 25 to 40 in good health and CMV-seropositive.

The chain joins TRBV18 to TRBJ1-2; D may be TRBD1 (6 bases). The CDR3 is 13 amino acids. Trimming stripped 5 bases from V and 5 bases from J, with 12 bases between. CDR1 and CDR2 (germline): KGHSH, LQKENI. CDR3 in DNA: TGTGCCAGCTCATCAGGACAGCAGTATGGCTACACCTTC. This translates into CASSSGQQYGYTF.

The chain has TRBV10-1 and TRBJ2-1, with TRBD1 identical over 8 bases. Germline V gene sequence: CDR1 WNHNN, CDR2 SYGVQD (reference sequence). The V segment lost 0 bases and the J segment 6 bases; nucleotides outside the gene matches: 7. The CDR3 is 16 amino acids. Written as DNA, the CDR3 is TGCGCCAGCAGTGAGTCGGGGCAGGGGGCGCTCAATGAGCAGTTCTTC. Its translation: CASSESGQGALNEQFF.

To note about this clone: Additional DNA sequences in this sample encode the identical CDR3. The chain employs TRBV27 and TRBJ2-2; the D gene is possibly TRBD2 (6 bases). The CDR3 spans 13 residues. V lost 3 bases and J 5 bases, leaving 7 bases between the germline ends. Germline CDR1 and CDR2: MNHEY and SMNVEV (reference sequence). The CDR3 nucleotides read TGTGCCAGCAGTTTCGGGGGTACCGGGGAGCTGTTTTTT. Translated: CASSFGGTGELFF.

The CDR3 DNA is TGTGCCAGCTCACAGGGGTTAGGCACAGATACGCAGTATTTT. Protein sequence: CASSQGLGTDTQYF. V is TRBV18 and J is TRBJ2-3; D possibly corresponds to TRBD1 (5 bases). The CDR3 spans 14 residues. Between the trimmed V and J ends, which lost 4 bases and 1 base, there was a span of 9 bases. Germline CDR1 and CDR2: KGHSH and LQKENI.

CDR3 protein: CASSSRTGENNEQFF. The CDR3 DNA reads TGTGCCAGCAGCTCCCGGACAGGGGAAAACAATGAGCAGTTCTTC. The chain has TRBV7-9 and TRBJ2-1; the match to TRBD1 covers 9 bases. The CDR3 runs to 15 residues. Germline CDR1 SEHNR, CDR2 FQNEAQ (reference sequence). The V gene end was trimmed by 4 bases and the J gene end by 5 bases; junction bases not matched to a gene: 6.

The rearrangement joins TRBV13 to TRBJ1-4; possibly TRBD1 for D (5 bases). V shed 5 bases and J shed 3 bases, with 22 bases lying between them. The CDR3 is 18 residues long. Looked up from germline, CDR1 is PRHDT and CDR2 is FYEKMQ (reference sequence). The CDR3, as DNA: TGTGCCAGCAGCCCTCCGGGACTCTCGCCTGGGGCTAATGAAAAACTGTTTTTT. Residues: CASSPPGLSPGANEKLFF.

In its sample, this clone was seen once. The chain is built from TRBV14 and TRBJ2-1, with 9 bases aligning to TRBD2. CDR3 size: 16 residues. V shed 0 bases, J shed 9 bases, and the junction held 9 bases outside the gene matches. Germline lookup yields CDR1 SGHDN and CDR2 FVKESK. CDR3 DNA: TGTGCCAGCAGCCAAGATCGGCTAGCGGGGTCAACTGAGCAGTTCTTC. Translation: CASSQDRLAGSTEQFF.

The J gene is TRBJ1-5, the V gene TRBV19; no clear D gene. CDR1 and CDR2 from the germline V gene are LNHDA and SQIVND (reference sequence). V lost 0 bases, J lost 4 bases, and 7 bases lay in between. This CDR3 has 14 amino acids. The CDR3 DNA is TGTGCCAGTAGTATAGAAGCAGCGAATCAGCCCCAGCATTTT. Its translation: CASSIEAANQPQHF.

The rearrangement links TRBV4-1 to TRBJ1-5, with 7 nucleotides matching TRBD1. Losses at the gene ends were 1 base for V and 6 bases for J; bases not matched to a gene: 9. This CDR3 is built from 16 residues. Germline CDR1 reads MGHRA; CDR2 reads YSYEKL. The chain's CDR3 is CASSQAAQGSFQPQHF. The CDR3 bases are TGCGCCAGCAGCCAAGCTGCACAGGGGAGTTTTCAGCCCCAGCATTTT.

The chain's CDR3 is CASSRGTAYEQYF. CDR3 coding DNA: TGCGCCAGCAGCCGAGGGACAGCGTACGAGCAGTACTTC. V usage is TRBV5-1 and J usage is TRBJ2-7; 7 positions match TRBD1. The CDR3 is 13 amino acids. Unmatched junction bases numbered 5, after V lost 4 bases and J lost 4 bases. CDR1 SGHRS and CDR2 YFSETQ come from the germline V gene.

CDR3 in amino acids: CASSLLGAGYGYTF. In nucleotides, the CDR3 is TGTGCCAGCAGTTTACTGGGGGCGGGCTATGGCTACACCTTC. The rearrangement joins TRBV27 to TRBJ1-2; possibly TRBD1 for D (6 bases). The CDR3 is 14 residues long. V lost 2 bases and J 4 bases, leaving 11 bases between the germline ends. Per the germline V gene, CDR1 is MNHEY and CDR2 is SMNVEV (reference sequence).

The V and J genes are TRBV25-1 and TRBJ1-5, with 8 bases identical to TRBD1. This CDR3 spans 14 amino acids. Germline CDR1 MGHDK, CDR2 SYGVNS. The V gene end was trimmed by 2 bases and the J gene end by 7 bases; junction bases not matched to a gene: 4. CDR3: CASSERTGYQPQHF. The CDR3 region has the DNA TGTGCCAGCAGTGAAAGGACAGGGTACCAGCCCCAGCATTTT.

V usage is TRBV28 and J usage is TRBJ1-5; the match to TRBD1 covers 9 bases. Per germline, CDR1 MDHEN and CDR2 SYDVKM. The J segment lost 8 bases and the V segment lost 7 bases, leaving 15 bases of the junction unmatched. CDR3 length: 16 amino acids. In nucleotides, the CDR3 is TGTGCCAGCAACGCCCGGGACAGGGCTCCGGGCGAGCCCCAGCATTTT. Its protein product is CASNARDRAPGEPQHF.

The J gene is TRBJ2-3, the V gene TRBV9; D is unclear. Per the germline V gene, CDR1 is SGDLS and CDR2 is YYNGEE. V was cut by 4 bases and J by 0 bases, with 9 bases left in between. This CDR3 has 14 amino acids. The CDR3 DNA sequence: TGTGCCAGCAGCCCCCGAACTAGCACAGATACGCAGTATTTT. Translation gives CASSPRTSTDTQYF.

The genes are TRBV6-4 and TRBJ2-1, with D possibly matching TRBD2 (6 bases). V was shortened by 5 bases and J by 4 bases, with 12 bases between the two germline ends. Germline V gene sequence: CDR1 MRHNA, CDR2 SNTAGT. The CDR3 extends over 14 amino acids. CDR3 residues: CASSPREEYNEQFF. The CDR3 nucleotides are TGTGCCAGCAGTCCCAGGGAGGAATACAATGAGCAGTTCTTC.

The chain joins TRBV28 to TRBJ1-1, with D hard to call. The CDR3 length is 13 residues. The germline V gene encodes CDR1 MDHEN and CDR2 SYDVKM. V lost 7 bases to trimming and J lost 2 bases, with 11 bases between them. CDR3 protein: CASTSSLNTEAFF. CDR3 DNA: TGTGCCAGCACCTCTTCCCTTAACACTGAAGCTTTCTTT.

The V call is TRBV19, the J call TRBJ2-7, with 14 positions matching TRBD2. J was trimmed by 5 bases and V by 3 bases; bases with no gene match: 3. Germline V gene sequence: CDR1 LNHDA, CDR2 SQIVND (reference sequence). This CDR3 is 15 amino acids long. The CDR3 DNA reads TGTGCCAGTAGTATTGGGACTAGCGGGGGTAACGAGCAGTACTTC. It translates to CASSIGTSGGNEQYF.

This clone has a handful of counts. The rearrangement uses TRBV7-8 and TRBJ1-2; D gene ambiguous. Germline CDR1 reads SGHVS; CDR2 reads FQNEAQ. The CDR3 totals 13 residues. The V end was cut by 1 base, the J end by 8 bases, with 11 bases between. In DNA, the CDR3 is TGTGCCAGCAGCTTAGTAGGACTCCCGGGCTACACCTTC. Translated: CASSLVGLPGYTF.

The V gene is TRBV5-1, the J gene TRBJ1-4, with D hard to call. V was cut by 0 bases and J by 2 bases, with 5 bases left in between. In germline, CDR1 is SGHRS, CDR2 YFSETQ. The CDR3 extends over 14 amino acids. In DNA, the CDR3 is TGCGCCAGCAGCTTGGGGGCTACTAATGAAAAACTGTTTTTT. It specifies CASSLGATNEKLFF.

The chain has TRBV18 and TRBJ1-6, with D uncertain. V lost 4 bases to trimming and J lost 4 bases, with 11 bases between them. This CDR3 has 15 amino acids. The germline gives CDR1 KGHSH, CDR2 LQKENI. The CDR3 is CASSLREAYNSPLHF. Written as DNA, the CDR3 is TGTGCCAGCTCACTCCGGGAGGCTTATAATTCACCCCTCCACTTT.

The chain couples TRBV15 to TRBJ2-3, with 7 bases identical to TRBD1. J lost 2 bases, V lost 4 bases, and 6 bases had no gene match. The CDR3 is made up of 15 amino acids. Germline V gene sequence: CDR1 LNHNV, CDR2 YYDKDF (reference sequence). CDR3 nucleotide sequence: TGTGCCACCAGCATCTTAGGGGGCCTCACAGATACGCAGTATTTT. Translating gives CATSILGGLTDTQYF. Drawing the rest from reference TRBV15 and TRBJ2-3, the complete variable domain is DAMVIQNPRYQVTQFGKPVTLSCSQTLNHNVMYWYQQKSSQAPKLLFHYYDKDFNNEADTPDNFQSRRPNTSFCFLDIRSPGLGDTAMYLCATSILGGLTDTQYFGPGTRLTVL.

V usage is TRBV27 and J usage is TRBJ2-7; 8 positions match TRBD1. In germline, CDR1 is MNHEY, CDR2 SMNVEV (reference sequence). The ends lost 4 bases at V and 0 bases at J; junction bases unmatched: 5. The CDR3 consists of 15 residues. The CDR3 loop is CASSSGQGRSYEQYF. The CDR3, as DNA: TGTGCCAGCAGTTCAGGACAGGGCCGCTCCTACGAGCAGTACTTC.

V is TRBV5-6 and J is TRBJ1-1; D is undetermined. Germline V gene data show CDR1 as SGHDT and CDR2 as YYEEEE. The CDR3 totals 13 residues. V gave up 0 bases and J gave up 0 bases, with 3 bases separating them. The CDR3 region is CASSLGVNTEAFF. The CDR3 DNA is TGTGCCAGCAGCTTGGGAGTGAACACTGAAGCTTTCTTT.

This sequence joins TRBV7-6 and TRBJ1-5; D may be TRBD1 (6 bases). V gave up 5 bases and J gave up 6 bases, with 17 bases separating them. The CDR3 covers 15 residues. The germline gives CDR1 SGHVS, CDR2 FNYEAQ. The CDR3 nucleotides read TGTGCCAGCAGCCAGGGCTGGGGGCTTGGTCAGCCCCAGCATTTT. Its translation: CASSQGWGLGQPQHF.

V gene TRBV10-1 combines with J gene TRBJ2-3; the match to TRBD1 covers 8 bases. Losses at the gene ends were 7 bases for V and 6 bases for J; bases not matched to a gene: 9. Germline V gene data show CDR1 as WNHNN and CDR2 as SYGVQD (reference sequence). The CDR3 extends over 14 amino acids. The CDR3 sequence is CASTSWTGRDTQYF. The CDR3 bases are TGCGCCAGCACTTCGTGGACAGGGCGCGATACGCAGTATTTT.

This clone appeared a few times. The rearrangement links TRBV9 to TRBJ1-6, with 9 bases fitting TRBD1. V was pared by 0 bases and J by 10 bases, with 5 bases of the junction left unmatched. This CDR3 has 15 amino acids. Per germline, CDR1 SGDLS and CDR2 YYNGEE. CDR3 sequence reads: CASSVDRGRESPLHF. The CDR3 DNA sequence: TGTGCCAGCAGCGTAGACAGGGGGCGCGAATCACCCCTCCACTTT.

The chain is built from TRBV9 and TRBJ1-6, with 7 bases identical to TRBD1. Germline assignment: CDR1 SGDLS and CDR2 YYNGEE. This CDR3 comprises 16 residues. V shed 3 bases, J shed 6 bases, and the junction held 9 bases outside the gene matches. The CDR3 reads CASSGGDSRINSPLHF. CDR3 bases: TGTGCCAGCAGCGGGGGGGACAGCAGAATTAATTCACCCCTCCACTTT.

This chain links TRBV19 with TRBJ1-5; tentative D call: TRBD1 (6 bases). There are 15 residues in the CDR3. Germline loops: CDR1 LNHDA, CDR2 SQIVND (reference sequence). Trimming left V 9 bases short and J 5 bases short, with 20 bases between. The CDR3 DNA reads TGTGCCAGCGGATTCGTGCAGGGGAAGTATCAGCCCCAGCATTTT. It codes for CASGFVQGKYQPQHF.